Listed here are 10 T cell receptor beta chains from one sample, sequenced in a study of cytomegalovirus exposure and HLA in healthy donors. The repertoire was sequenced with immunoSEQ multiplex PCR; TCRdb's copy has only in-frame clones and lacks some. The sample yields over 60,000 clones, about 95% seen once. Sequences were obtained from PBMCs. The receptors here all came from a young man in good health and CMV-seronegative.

The CDR3 DNA is TGCGCCAGCAGCCAAGATTACCCGTTACAGGGCACTGAAGCTTTCTTT. Protein product: CASSQDYPLQGTEAFF. The V and J genes are TRBV4-3 and TRBJ1-1; possibly TRBD1 for D (6 bases). The germline V and J ends were trimmed by 0 bases and 4 bases, with 15 bases remaining between them. Germline V lookup: CDR1 LGHNA, CDR2 YSLEER. This CDR3 is 16 amino acids long.

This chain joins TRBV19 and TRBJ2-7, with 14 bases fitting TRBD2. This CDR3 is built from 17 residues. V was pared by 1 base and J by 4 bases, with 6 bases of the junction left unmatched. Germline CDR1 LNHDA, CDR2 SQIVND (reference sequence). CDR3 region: CASSIGGLAGGRYEQYF. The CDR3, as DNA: TGTGCCAGTAGTATAGGCGGACTAGCGGGGGGAAGGTACGAGCAGTACTTC. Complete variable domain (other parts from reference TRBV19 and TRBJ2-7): DGGITQSPKYLFRKEGQNVTLSCEQNLNHDAMYWYRQDPGQGLRLIYYSQIVNDFQKGDIAEGYSVSREKKESFPLTVTSAQKNPTAFYLCASSIGGLAGGRYEQYFGPGTRLTVT.

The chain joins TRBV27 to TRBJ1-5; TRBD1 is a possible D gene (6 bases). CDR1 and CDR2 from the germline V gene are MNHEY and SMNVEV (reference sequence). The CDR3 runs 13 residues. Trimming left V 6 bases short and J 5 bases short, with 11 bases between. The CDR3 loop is CASSPGVDQPQHF. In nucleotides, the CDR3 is TGTGCCAGCAGCCCAGGGGTCGATCAGCCCCAGCATTTT.

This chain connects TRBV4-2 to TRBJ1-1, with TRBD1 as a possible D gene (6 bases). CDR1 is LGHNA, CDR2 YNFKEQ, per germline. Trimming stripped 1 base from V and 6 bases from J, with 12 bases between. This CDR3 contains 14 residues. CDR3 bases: TGTGCCAGCAGCCAAGTGGGGGGGGGCTCTGAAGCTTTCTTT. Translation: CASSQVGGGSEAFF.

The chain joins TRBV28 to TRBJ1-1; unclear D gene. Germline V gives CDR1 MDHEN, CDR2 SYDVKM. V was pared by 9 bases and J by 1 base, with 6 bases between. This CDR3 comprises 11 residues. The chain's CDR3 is CASTENTEAFF. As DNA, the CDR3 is TGTGCCAGTACAGAGAACACTGAAGCTTTCTTT. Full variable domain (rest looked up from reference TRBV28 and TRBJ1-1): DVKVTQSSRYLVKRTGEKVFLECVQDMDHENMFWYRQDPGLGLRLIYFSYDVKMKEKGDIPEGYSVSREKKERFSLILESASTNQTSMYLCASTENTEAFFGQGTRLTVV.

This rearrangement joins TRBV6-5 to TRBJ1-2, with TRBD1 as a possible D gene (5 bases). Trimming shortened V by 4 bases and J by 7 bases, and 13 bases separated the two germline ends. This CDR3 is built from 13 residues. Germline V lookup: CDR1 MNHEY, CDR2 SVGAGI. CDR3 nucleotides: TGTGCCAGCAGTTCCGGACAAAGGGGTGGCTACACCTTC. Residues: CASSSGQRGGYTF.

The CDR3 DNA reads TGTGCCTGGAGTGATCAGCGAGGTGGGGCGAACACTGAAGCTTTCTTT. Translated: CAWSDQRGGANTEAFF. V is TRBV30 and J is TRBJ1-1, with D possibly matching TRBD1 (5 bases). Trimming removed 1 base from V and 1 base from J, with 16 bases in between. The germline V gene has CDR1 GTSNPN and CDR2 SVGIG (reference sequence). The CDR3 extends over 16 amino acids.

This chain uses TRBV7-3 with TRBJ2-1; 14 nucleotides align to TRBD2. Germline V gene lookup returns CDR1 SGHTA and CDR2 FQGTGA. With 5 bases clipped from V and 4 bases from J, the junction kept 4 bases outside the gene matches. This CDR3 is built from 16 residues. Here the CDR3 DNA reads TGTGCCAGCAGCCGGGGACTAGCGGGGGCTTACAATGAGCAGTTCTTC. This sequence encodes CASSRGLAGAYNEQFF.

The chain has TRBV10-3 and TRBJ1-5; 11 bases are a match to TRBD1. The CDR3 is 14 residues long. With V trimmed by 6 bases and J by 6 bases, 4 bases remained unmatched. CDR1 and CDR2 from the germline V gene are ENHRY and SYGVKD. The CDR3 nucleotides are TGTGCCATCAGCCCGGACAGGGGGCTTCAGCCCCAGCATTTT. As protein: CAISPDRGLQPQHF.

CDR3 protein: CASSWGLDGNEQFF. CDR3 coding DNA: TGTGCCAGCAGTTGGGGACTCGACGGCAATGAGCAGTTCTTC. This chain connects TRBV7-2 to TRBJ2-1; D is possibly TRBD2 (6 bases). With 6 bases removed from V and 6 bases from J, the gap between germline ends came to 15 bases. This CDR3 is built from 14 residues. The germline V gene encodes CDR1 SGHTA and CDR2 FQGNSA.